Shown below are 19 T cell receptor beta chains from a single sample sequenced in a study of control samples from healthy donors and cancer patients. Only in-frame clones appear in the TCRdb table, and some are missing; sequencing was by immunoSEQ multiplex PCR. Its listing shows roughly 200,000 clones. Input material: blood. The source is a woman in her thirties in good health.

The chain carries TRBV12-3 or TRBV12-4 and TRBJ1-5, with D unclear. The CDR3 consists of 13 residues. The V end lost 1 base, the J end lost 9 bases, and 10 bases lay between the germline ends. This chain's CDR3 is CASSLVRNWPQHF. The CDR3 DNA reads TGTGCCAGCAGTTTAGTCAGGAACTGGCCCCAGCATTTT.

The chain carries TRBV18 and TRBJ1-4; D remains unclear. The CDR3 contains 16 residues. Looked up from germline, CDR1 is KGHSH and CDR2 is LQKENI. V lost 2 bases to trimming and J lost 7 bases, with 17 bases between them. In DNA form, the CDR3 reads TGTGCCAGCTCACCAGGCGCAAGAGGGTTGGTTGAAAAACTGTTTTTT. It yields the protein CASSPGARGLVEKLFF.

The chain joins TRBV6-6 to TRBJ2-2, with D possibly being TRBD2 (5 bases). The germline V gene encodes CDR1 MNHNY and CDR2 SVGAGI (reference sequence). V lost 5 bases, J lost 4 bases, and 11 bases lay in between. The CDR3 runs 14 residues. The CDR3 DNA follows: TGTGCCAGCAGTATTGGACTGGCCACCGGGGAGCTGTTTTTT. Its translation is CASSIGLATGELFF.

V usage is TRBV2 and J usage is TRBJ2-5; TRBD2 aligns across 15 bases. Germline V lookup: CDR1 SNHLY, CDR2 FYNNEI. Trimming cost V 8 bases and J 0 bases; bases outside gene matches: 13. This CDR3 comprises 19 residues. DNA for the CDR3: TGTGCCAGCTCTTATTTGGGGACTAGCGGGGGGTCCGACCAAGAGACCCAGTACTTC. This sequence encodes CASSYLGTSGGSDQETQYF. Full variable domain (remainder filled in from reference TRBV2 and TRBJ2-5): EPEVTQTPSHQVTQMGQEVILRCVPISNHLYFYWYRQILGQKVEFLVSFYNNEISEKSEIFDDQFSVERPDGSNFTLKIRSTKLEDSAMYFCASSYLGTSGGSDQETQYFGPGTRLLVL.

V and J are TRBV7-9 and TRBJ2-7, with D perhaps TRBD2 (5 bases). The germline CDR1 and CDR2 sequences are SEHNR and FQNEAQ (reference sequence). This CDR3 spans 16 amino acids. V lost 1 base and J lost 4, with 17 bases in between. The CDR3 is CASSLVGIGKQYEQYF. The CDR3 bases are TGTGCCAGCAGCTTAGTGGGGATCGGGAAACAGTACGAGCAGTACTTC. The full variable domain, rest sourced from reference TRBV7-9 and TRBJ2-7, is DTGVSQNPRHKITKRGQNVTFRCDPISEHNRLYWYRQTLGQGPEFLTYFQNEAQLEKSRLLSDRFSAERPKGSFSTLEIQRTEQGDSAMYLCASSLVGIGKQYEQYFGPGTRLTVT.

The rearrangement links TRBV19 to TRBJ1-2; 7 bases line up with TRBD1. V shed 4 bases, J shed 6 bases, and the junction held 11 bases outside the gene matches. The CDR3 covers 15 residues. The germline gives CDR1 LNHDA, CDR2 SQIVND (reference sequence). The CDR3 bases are TGTGCCAGTAGTACACACCTACAGGGGACGAATGGCTACACCTTC. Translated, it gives CASSTHLQGTNGYTF.

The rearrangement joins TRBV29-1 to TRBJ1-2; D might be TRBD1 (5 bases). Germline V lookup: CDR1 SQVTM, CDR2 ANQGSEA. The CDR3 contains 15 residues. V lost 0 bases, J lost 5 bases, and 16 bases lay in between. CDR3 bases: TGCAGCGTTGAAGATCGGAGGGGCTTCCCTTATGGCTACACCTTC. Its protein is CSVEDRRGFPYGYTF.

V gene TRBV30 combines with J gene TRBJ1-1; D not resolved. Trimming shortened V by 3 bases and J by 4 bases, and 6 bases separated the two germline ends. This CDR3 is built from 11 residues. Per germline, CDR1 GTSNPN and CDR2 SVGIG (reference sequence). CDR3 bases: TGTGCCTGGAGCCAGACCACTGAAGCTTTCTTT. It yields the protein CAWSQTTEAFF.

The CDR3 protein is CASSLSSQSYGYTF. The CDR3, as DNA: TGTGCCAGCAGCTTGTCATCACAGTCCTATGGCTACACCTTC. V usage is TRBV7-2 and J usage is TRBJ1-2; D unresolved. Between the trimmed V and J ends, which lost 3 bases and 4 bases, there was a span of 12 bases. Germline-derived CDR1 and CDR2 are SGHTA and FQGNSA. The length of the CDR3 is 14 residues.

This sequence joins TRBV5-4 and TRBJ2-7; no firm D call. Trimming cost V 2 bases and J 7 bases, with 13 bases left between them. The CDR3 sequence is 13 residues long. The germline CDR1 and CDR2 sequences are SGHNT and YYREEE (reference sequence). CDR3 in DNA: TGTGCCAGCAGCTTTTCCAGGCTGGGGGAGCAGTACTTC. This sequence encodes CASSFSRLGEQYF.

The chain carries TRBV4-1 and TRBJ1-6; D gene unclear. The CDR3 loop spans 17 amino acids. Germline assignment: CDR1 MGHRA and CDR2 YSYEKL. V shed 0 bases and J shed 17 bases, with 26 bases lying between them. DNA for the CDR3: TGCGCCAGCAGCCAAGATCGTAGGAGCAGGTCTGAATGGAGAATCCACTTT. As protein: CASSQDRRSRSEWRIHF.

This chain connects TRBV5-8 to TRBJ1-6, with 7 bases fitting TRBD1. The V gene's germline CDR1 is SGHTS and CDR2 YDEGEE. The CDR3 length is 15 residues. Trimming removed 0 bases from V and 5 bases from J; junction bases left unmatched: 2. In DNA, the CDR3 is TGTGCCAGCAGCTTGGGGGACAGCAATAATTCACCCCTCCACTTT. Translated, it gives CASSLGDSNNSPLHF.

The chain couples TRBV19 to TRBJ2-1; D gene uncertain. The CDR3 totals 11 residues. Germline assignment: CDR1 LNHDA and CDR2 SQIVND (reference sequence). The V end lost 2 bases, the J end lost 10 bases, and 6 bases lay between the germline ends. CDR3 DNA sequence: TGTGCCAGTAGTATAAGGGTAGAGCAGTTCTTC. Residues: CASSIRVEQFF.

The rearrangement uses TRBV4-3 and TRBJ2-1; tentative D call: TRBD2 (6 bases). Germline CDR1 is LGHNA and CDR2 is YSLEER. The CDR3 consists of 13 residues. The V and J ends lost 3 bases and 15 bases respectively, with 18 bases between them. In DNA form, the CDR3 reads TGCGCCAGCAGCCAGTACGGTGGGCGGGGTTGGTTCTTC. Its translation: CASSQYGGRGWFF.

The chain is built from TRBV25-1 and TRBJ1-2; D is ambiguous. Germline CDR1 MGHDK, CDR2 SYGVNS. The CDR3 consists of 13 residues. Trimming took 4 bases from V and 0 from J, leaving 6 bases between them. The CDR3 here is CASSGKANYGYTF. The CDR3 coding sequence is TGTGCCAGCAGTGGAAAGGCTAACTATGGCTACACCTTC.

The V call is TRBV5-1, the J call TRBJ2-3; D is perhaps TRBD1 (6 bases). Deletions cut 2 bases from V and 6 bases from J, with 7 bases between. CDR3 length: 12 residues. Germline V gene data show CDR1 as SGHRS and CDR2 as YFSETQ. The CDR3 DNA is TGCGCCAGCAGCTTCGACAGGGATACGCAGTATTTT. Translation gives CASSFDRDTQYF.

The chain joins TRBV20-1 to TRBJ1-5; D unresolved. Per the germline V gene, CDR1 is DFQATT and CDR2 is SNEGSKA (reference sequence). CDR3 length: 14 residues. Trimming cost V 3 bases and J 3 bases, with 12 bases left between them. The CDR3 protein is CSASNGLDNQPQHF. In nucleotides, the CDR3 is TGCAGTGCTAGTAACGGGCTTGACAATCAGCCCCAGCATTTT.

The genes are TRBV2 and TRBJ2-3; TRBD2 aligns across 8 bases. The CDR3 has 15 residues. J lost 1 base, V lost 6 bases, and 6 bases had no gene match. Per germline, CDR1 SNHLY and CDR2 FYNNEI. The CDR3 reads CASRLLTSGTDTQYF. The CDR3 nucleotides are TGTGCCAGCAGGCTTCTGACTAGCGGCACAGATACGCAGTATTTT.

The CDR3 sequence: CASSPPTGTPYNEQFF. The DNA of the CDR3 is TGTGCCAGCAGCCCCCCTACCGGGACTCCCTACAATGAGCAGTTCTTC. The J gene is TRBJ2-1, the V gene TRBV3-1 (or the pseudogene TRBV3-2); weak D call: TRBD2 (6 bases). The CDR3 is 16 amino acids. V gave up 4 bases and J gave up 2 bases, with 15 bases separating them. Germline V lookup: CDR1 LGHDT, CDR2 YNNKEL (reference sequence).